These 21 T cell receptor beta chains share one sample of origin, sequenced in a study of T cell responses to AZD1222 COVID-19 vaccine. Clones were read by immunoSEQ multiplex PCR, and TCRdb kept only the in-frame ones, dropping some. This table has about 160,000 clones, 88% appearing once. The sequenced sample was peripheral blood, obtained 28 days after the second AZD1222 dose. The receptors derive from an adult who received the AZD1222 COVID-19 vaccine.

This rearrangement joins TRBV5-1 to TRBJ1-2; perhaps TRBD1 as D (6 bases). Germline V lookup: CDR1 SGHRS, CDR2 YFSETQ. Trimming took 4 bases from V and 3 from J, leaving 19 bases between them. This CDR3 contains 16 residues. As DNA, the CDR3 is TGCGCCAGCAGCATAGGACACCCGGGGGCCGACTATGGCTACACCTTC. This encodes CASSIGHPGADYGYTF.

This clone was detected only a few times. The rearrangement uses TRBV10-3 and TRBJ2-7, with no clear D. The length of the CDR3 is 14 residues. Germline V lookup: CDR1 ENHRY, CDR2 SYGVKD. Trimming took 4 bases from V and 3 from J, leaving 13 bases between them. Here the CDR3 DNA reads TGTGCCATCAGTGCCGGGTGGGCCTTCTACGAGCAGTACTTC. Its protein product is CAISAGWAFYEQYF.

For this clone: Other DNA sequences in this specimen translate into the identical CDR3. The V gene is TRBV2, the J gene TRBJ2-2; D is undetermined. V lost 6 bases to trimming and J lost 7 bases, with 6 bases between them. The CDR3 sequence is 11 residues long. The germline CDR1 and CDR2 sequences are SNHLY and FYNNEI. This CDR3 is CASSRGGELFF. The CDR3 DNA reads TGTGCCAGCAGCAGAGGCGGGGAGCTGTTTTTT.

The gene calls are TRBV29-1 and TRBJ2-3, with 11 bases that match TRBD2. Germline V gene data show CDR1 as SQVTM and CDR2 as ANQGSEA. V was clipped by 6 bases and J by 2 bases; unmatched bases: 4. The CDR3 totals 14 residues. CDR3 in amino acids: CSVLAGGLTDTQYF. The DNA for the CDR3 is TGCAGCGTCTTAGCGGGGGGGCTCACAGATACGCAGTATTTT.

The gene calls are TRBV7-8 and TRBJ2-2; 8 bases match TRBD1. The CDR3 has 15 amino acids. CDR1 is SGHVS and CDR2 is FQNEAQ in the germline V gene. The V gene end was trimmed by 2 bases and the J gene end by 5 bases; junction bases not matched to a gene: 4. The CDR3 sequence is CASSLTQGATGELFF. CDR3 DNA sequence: TGTGCCAGCAGCTTAACCCAGGGGGCAACCGGGGAGCTGTTTTTT.

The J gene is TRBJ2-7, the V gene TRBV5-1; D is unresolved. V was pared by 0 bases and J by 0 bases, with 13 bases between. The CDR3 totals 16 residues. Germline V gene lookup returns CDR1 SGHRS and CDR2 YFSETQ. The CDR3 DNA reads TGCGCCAGCAGCTTGGGGTCCGGGCGAAGCTCCTACGAGCAGTACTTC. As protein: CASSLGSGRSSYEQYF.

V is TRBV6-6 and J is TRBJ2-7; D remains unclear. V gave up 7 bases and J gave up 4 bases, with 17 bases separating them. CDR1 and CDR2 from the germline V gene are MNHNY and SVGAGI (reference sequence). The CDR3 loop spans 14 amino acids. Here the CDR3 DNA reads TGTGCCAGCACCCCGGCGGTGAATGTGTACGAGCAGTACTTC. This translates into CASTPAVNVYEQYF.

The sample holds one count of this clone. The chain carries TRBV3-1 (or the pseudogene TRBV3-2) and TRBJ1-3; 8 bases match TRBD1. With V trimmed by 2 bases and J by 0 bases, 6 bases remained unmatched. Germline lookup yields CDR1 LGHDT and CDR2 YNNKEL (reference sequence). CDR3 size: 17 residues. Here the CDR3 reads CASSQLTGARSGNTIYF. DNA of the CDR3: TGTGCCAGCAGCCAATTGACAGGGGCCCGCTCTGGAAACACCATATATTTT.

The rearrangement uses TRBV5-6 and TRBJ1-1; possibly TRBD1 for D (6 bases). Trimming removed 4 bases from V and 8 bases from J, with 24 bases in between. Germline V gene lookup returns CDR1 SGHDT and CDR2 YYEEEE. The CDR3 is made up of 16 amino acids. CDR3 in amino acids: CASSLGTLGGLGEAFF. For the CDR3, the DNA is TGTGCCAGCAGCCTCGGGACATTGGGGGGTTTGGGCGAAGCTTTCTTT.

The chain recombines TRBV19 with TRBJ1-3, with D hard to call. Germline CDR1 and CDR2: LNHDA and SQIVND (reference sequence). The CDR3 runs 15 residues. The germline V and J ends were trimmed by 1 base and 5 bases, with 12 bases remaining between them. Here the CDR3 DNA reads TGTGCCAGTAGTATAGGGACGGGCTGGAGAAACACCATATATTTT. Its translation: CASSIGTGWRNTIYF.

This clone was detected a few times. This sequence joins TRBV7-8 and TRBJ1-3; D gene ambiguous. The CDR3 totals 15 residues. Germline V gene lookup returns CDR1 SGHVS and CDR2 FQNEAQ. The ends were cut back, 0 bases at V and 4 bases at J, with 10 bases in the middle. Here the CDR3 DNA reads TGTGCCAGCAGCTTAGCCGGCACTTACGGAAACACCATATATTTT. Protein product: CASSLAGTYGNTIYF.

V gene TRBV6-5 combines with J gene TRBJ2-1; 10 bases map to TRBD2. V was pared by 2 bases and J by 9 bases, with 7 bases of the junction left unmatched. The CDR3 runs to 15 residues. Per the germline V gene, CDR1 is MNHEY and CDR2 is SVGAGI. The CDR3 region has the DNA TGTGCCAGCAGTTACGGAGCGGGGGGGCCGCGTGAGCAGTTCTTC. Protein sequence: CASSYGAGGPREQFF.

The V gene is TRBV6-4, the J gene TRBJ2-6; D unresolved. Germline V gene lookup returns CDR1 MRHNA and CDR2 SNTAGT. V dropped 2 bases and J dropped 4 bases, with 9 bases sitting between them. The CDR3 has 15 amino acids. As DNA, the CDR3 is TGTGCCAGCAGTGACGCCCTAGGAGGGGCCAACGTCCTGACTTTC. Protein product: CASSDALGGANVLTF.

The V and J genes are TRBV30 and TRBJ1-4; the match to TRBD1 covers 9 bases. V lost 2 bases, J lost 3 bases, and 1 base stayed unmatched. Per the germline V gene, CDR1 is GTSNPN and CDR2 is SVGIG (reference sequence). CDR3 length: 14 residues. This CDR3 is CAWSRTGANEKLFF. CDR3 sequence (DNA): TGTGCCTGGAGTAGGACAGGGGCTAATGAAAAACTGTTTTTT. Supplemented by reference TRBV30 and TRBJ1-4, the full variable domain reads SQTIHQWPATLVQPVGSPLSLECTVEGTSNPNLYWYRQAAGRGLQLLFYSVGIGQISSEVPQNLSASRPQDRQFILSSKKLLLSDSGFYLCAWSRTGANEKLFFGSGTQLSVL.

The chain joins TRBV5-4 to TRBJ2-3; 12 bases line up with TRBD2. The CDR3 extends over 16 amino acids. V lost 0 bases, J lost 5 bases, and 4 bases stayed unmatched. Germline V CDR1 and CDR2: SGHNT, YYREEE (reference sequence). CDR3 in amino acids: CASSLGLAGGQDTQYF. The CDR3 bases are TGTGCCAGCAGCTTGGGGCTAGCGGGGGGGCAAGATACGCAGTATTTT.

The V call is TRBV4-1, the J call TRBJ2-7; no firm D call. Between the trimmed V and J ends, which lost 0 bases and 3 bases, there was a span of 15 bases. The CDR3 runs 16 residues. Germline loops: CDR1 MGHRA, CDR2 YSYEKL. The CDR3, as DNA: TGCGCCAGCAGCCAAGATCCAGATAACAATGTCTACGAGCAGTACTTC. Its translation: CASSQDPDNNVYEQYF.

CDR3 in amino acids: CASSLRDGDEKLFF. Written as DNA, the CDR3 is TGCGCCAGCAGCCTCCGGGACGGTGATGAAAAACTGTTTTTT. This chain uses TRBV5-1 with TRBJ1-4; perhaps TRBD1 as D (5 bases). V dropped 4 bases and J dropped 6 bases, with 13 bases sitting between them. The CDR3 has 14 residues. Looked up from germline, CDR1 is SGHRS and CDR2 is YFSETQ.

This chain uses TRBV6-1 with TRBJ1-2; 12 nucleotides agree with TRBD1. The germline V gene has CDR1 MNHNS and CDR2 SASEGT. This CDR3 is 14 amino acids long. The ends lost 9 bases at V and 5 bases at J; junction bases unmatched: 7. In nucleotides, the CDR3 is TGTGCCAGTAACCGGGACAGGGGGCTGTATGGCTACACCTTC. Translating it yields CASNRDRGLYGYTF.

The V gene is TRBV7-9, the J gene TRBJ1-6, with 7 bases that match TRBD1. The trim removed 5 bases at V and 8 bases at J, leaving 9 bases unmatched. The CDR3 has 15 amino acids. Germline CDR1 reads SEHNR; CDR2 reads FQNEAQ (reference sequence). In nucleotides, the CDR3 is TGTGCCAGCAGCCCAAGACAGGGTGTTGATTCACCCCTCCACTTT. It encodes CASSPRQGVDSPLHF.

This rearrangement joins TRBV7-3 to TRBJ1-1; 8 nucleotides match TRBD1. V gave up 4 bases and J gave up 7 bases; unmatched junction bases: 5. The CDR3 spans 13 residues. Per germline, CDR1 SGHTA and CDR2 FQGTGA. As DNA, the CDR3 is TGTGCCAGCAGCTCTGGACAGGGTCTTGAAGCTTTCTTT. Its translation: CASSSGQGLEAFF. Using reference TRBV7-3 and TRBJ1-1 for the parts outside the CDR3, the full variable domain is GAGVSQTPSNKVTEKGKYVELRCDPISGHTALYWYRQSLGQGPEFLIYFQGTGAADDSGLPNDRFFAVRPEGSVSTLKIQRTERGDSAVYLCASSSGQGLEAFFGQGTRLTVV.

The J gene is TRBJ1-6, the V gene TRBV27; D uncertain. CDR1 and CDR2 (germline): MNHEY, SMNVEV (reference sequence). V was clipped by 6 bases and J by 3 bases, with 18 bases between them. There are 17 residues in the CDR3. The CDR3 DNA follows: TGTGCCAGCAGCCTTGATTATGGGCGAAGCTATAATTCACCCCTCCACTTT. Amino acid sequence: CASSLDYGRSYNSPLHF.